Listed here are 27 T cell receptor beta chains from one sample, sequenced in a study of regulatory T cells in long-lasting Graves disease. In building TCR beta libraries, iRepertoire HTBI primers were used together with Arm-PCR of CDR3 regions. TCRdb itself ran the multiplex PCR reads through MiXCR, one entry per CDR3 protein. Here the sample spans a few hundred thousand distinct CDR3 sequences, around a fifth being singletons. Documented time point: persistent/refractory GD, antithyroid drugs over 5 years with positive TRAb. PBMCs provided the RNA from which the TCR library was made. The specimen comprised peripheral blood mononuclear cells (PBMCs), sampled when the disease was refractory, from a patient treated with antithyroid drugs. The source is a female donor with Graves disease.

CDR3 amino acids: CASSESGGANTEAFF. The CDR3 DNA reads as TGTGCCAGCAGTGAATCGGGCGGGGCAAACACTGAAGCTTTCTTT. This chain joins TRBV25-1 and TRBJ1-1; D perhaps matches TRBD1 (5 bases). V lost 1 base and J 2 bases, leaving 11 bases between the germline ends. CDR3 length: 15 residues. Germline-derived CDR1 and CDR2 are MGHDK and SYGVNS.

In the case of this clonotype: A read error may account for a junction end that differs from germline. This CDR3 is CNARATSGIYEQYF. CDR3 sequence (DNA): TGCAATGCTAGAGCGACTAGCGGCATTTACGAGCAGTACTTC. This chain joins TRBV20-1 and TRBJ2-7; 9 bases are a match to TRBD2. This CDR3 is built from 14 residues. CDR1 is DFQATT and CDR2 is SNEGSKA in the germline V gene (reference sequence).

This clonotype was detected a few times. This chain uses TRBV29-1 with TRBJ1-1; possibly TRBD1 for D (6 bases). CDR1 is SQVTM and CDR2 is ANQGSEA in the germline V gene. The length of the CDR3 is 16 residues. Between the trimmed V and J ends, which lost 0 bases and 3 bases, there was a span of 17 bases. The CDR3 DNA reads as TGCAGCGTTGAAGAACGGGGGGCAGGGGCATACACTGAAGCTTTCTTT. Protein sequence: CSVEERGAGAYTEAFF.

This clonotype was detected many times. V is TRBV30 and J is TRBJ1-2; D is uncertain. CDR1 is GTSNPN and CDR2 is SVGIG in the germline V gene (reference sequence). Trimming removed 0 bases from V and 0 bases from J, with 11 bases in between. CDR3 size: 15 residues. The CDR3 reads CAWSVNSLANYGYTF. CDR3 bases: TGTGCCTGGAGTGTAAACAGCCTAGCTAACTATGGCTACACCTTC.

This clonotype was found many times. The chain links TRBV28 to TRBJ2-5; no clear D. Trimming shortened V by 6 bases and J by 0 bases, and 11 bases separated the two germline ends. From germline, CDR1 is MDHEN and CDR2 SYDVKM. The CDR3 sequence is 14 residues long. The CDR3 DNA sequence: TGTGCCAGCAGCACGGATTTGTACCAAGAGACCCAGTACTTC. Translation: CASSTDLYQETQYF.

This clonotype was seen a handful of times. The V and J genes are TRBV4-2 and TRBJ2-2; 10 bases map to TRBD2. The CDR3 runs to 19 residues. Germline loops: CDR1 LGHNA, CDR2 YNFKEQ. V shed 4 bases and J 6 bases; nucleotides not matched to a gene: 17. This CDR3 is CASSPSGAGGPGSSGELFF. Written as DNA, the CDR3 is TGTGCCAGCAGCCCGAGTGGAGCGGGAGGGCCGGGTTCCTCCGGGGAGCTGTTTTTT.

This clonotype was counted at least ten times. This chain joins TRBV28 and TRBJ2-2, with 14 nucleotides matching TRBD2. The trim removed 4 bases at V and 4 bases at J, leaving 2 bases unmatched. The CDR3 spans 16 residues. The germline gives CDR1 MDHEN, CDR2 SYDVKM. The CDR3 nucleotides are TGTGCCAGCAGTTCCGGGACTAGCGGGAGCACCGGGGAGCTGTTTTTT. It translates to CASSSGTSGSTGELFF.

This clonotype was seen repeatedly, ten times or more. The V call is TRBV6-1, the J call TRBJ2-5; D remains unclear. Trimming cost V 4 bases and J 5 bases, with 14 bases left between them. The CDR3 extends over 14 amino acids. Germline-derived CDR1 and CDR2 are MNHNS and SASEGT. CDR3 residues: CASSVRGGRETQYF. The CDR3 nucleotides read TGTGCCAGCAGTGTCAGAGGTGGACGGGAGACCCAGTACTTC.

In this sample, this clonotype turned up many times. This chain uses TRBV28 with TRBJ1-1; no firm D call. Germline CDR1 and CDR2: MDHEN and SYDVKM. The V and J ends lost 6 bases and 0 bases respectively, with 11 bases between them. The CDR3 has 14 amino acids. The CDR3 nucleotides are TGTGCCAGCAGCGGCAGGAGATTGAACACTGAAGCTTTCTTT. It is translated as CASSGRRLNTEAFF.

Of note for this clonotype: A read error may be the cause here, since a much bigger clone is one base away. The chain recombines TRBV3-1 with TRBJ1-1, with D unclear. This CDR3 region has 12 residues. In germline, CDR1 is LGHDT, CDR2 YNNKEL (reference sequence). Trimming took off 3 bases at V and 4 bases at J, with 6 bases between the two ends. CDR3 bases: TGTGCCAGCAGCCACAGGAGCACTGAAGCTTTCTTT. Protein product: CASSHRSTEAFF. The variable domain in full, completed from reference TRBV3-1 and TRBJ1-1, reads DTAVSQTPKYLVTQMGNDKSIKCEQNLGHDTMYWYKQDSKKFLKIMFSYNNKELIINETVPNRFSPKSPDKAHLNLHINSLELGDSAVYFCASSHRSTEAFFGQGTRLTVV.

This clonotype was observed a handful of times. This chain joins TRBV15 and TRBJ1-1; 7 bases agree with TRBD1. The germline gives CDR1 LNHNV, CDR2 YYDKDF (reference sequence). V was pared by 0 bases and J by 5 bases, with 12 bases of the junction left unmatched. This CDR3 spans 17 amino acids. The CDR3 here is CATSRERGEGARTEAFF. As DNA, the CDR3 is TGTGCCACCAGCAGAGAACGGGGGGAGGGGGCGCGGACTGAAGCTTTCTTT.

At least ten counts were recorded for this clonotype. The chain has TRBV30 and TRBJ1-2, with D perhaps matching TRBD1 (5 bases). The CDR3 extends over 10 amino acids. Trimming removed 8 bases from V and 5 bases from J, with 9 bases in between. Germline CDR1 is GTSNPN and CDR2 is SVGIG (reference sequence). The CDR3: CARDGYGYTF. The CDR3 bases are TGTGCCCGGGACGGTTATGGCTACACCTTC.

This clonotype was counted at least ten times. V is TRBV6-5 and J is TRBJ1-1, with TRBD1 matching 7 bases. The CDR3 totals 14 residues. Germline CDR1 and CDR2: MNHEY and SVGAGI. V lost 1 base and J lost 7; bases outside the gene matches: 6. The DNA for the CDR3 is TGTGCCAGCAGTTACTGGCAGGGGGGGGATGAAGCTTTCTTT. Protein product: CASSYWQGGDEAFF.

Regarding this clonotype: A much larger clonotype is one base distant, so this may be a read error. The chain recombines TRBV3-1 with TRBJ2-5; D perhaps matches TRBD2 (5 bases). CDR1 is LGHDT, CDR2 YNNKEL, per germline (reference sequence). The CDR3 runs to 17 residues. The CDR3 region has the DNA TGTGCCAGCAGTCAAGGAGGAAGCTCCTCCCCGGGAGAGACCCAGTACTTC. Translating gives CASSQGGSSSPGETQYF.

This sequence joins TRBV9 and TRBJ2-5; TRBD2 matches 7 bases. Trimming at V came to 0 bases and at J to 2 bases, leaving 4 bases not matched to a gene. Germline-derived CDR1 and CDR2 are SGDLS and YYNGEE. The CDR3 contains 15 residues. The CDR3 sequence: CASSVGGSRQETQYF. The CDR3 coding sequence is TGTGCCAGCAGCGTAGGCGGGAGTCGGCAAGAGACCCAGTACTTC. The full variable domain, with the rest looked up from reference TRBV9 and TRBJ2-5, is DSGVTQTPKHLITATGQRVTLRCSPRSGDLSVYWYQQSLDQGLQFLIQYYNGEERAKGNILERFSAQQFPDLHSELNLSSLELGDSALYFCASSVGGSRQETQYFGPGTRLLVL.

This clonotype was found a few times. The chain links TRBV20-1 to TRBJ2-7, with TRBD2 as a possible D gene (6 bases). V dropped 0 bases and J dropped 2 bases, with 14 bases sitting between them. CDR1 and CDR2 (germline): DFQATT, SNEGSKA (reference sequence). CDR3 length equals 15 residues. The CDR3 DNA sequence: TGCAGTGCTAGAGATCGTGAGCGGGTAACCTACGAGCAGTACTTC. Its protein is CSARDRERVTYEQYF.

CDR3: CASTYSAGDSNQPQHF. The CDR3 DNA reads as TGTGCCAGTACCTATTCCGCAGGGGACAGCAATCAGCCCCAGCATTTT. The V and J genes are TRBV19 and TRBJ1-5; D perhaps matches TRBD1 (6 bases). The CDR3 contains 16 residues. CDR1 and CDR2 (germline): LNHDA, SQIVND (reference sequence). V lost 7 bases to trimming and J lost 1 base, with 17 bases between them.

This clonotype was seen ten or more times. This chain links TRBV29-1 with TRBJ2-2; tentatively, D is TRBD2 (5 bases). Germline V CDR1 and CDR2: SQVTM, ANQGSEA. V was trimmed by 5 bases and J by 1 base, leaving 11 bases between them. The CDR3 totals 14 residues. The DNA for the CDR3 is TGCAGCGTTCTTGGTGCGGGGAACACCGGGGAGCTGTTTTTT. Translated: CSVLGAGNTGELFF.

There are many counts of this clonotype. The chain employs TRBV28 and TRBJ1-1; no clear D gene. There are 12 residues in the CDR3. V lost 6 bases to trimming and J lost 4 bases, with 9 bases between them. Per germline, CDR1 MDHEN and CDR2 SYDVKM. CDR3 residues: CASSRSTTEAFF. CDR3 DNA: TGTGCCAGCAGCCGTTCCACCACTGAAGCTTTCTTT.

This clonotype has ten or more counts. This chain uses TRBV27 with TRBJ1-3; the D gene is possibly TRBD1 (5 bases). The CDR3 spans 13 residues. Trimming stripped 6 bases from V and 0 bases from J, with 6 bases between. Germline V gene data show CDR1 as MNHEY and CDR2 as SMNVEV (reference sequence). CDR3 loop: CASSGTSGNTIYF. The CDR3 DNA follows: TGTGCCAGCAGCGGGACCTCTGGAAACACCATATATTTT.

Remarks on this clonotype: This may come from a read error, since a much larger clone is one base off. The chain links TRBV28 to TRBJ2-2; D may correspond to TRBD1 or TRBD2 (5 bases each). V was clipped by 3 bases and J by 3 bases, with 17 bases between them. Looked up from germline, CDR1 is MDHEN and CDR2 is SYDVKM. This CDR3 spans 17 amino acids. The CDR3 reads CASSFGASRAYTGELFF. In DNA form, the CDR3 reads TGTGCCAGCAGTTTCGGGGCCTCCCGGGCCTACACCGGGGAGCTGTTTTTT. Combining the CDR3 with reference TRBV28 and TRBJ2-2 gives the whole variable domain DVKVTQSSRYLVKRTGEKVFLECVQDMDHENMFWYRQDPGLGLRLIYFSYDVKMKEKGDIPEGYSVSREKKERFSLILESASTNQTSMYLCASSFGASRAYTGELFFGEGSRLTVL.

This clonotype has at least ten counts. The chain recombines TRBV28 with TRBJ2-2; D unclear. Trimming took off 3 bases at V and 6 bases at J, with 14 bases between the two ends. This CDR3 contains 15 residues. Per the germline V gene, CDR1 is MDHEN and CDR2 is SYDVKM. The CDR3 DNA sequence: TGTGCCAGCAGTTTCGAAGCTCACAGATCCGGGGAGCTGTTTTTT. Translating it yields CASSFEAHRSGELFF.

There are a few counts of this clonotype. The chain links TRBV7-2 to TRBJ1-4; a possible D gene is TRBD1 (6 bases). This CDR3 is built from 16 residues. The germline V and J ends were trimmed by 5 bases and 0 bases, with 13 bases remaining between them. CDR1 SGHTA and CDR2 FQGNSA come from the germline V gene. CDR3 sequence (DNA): TGTGCCAGCAGCAGGGGCAGGGGAGCAACTAATGAAAAACTGTTTTTT. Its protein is CASSRGRGATNEKLFF.

CDR3 sequence: CASSLFSSGRFEQFF. The CDR3 DNA sequence: TGTGCCAGCAGTTTATTCTCTAGCGGGAGGTTTGAGCAGTTCTTC. The chain carries TRBV27 and TRBJ2-1; TRBD2 agrees at 11 bases. The CDR3 is 15 amino acids. V was pared by 1 base and J by 9 bases, with 5 bases of the junction left unmatched. The germline gives CDR1 MNHEY, CDR2 SMNVEV (reference sequence).

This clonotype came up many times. The CDR3 protein is CSVEGQRYGYTF. CDR3 DNA sequence: TGCAGCGTTGAGGGCCAGCGGTATGGCTACACCTTC. This sequence joins TRBV29-1 and TRBJ1-2; no clear D. The CDR3 extends over 12 amino acids. Looked up from germline, CDR1 is SQVTM and CDR2 is ANQGSEA. V was shortened by 3 bases and J by 5 bases, with 10 bases between the two germline ends.

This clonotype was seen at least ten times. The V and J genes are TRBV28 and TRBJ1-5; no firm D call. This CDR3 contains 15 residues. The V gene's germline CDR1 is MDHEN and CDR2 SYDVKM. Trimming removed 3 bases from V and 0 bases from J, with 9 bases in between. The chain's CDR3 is CASSLEGYSNQPQHF. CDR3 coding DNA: TGTGCCAGCAGTTTGGAGGGATATAGCAATCAGCCCCAGCATTTT.

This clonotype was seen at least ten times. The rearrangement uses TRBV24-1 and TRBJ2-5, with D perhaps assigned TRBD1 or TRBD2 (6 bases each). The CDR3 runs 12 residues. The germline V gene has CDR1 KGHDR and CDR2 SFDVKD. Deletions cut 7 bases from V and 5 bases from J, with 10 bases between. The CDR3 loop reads CATSEGGETQYF. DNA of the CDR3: TGTGCCACCAGCGAGGGGGGTGAGACCCAGTACTTC.